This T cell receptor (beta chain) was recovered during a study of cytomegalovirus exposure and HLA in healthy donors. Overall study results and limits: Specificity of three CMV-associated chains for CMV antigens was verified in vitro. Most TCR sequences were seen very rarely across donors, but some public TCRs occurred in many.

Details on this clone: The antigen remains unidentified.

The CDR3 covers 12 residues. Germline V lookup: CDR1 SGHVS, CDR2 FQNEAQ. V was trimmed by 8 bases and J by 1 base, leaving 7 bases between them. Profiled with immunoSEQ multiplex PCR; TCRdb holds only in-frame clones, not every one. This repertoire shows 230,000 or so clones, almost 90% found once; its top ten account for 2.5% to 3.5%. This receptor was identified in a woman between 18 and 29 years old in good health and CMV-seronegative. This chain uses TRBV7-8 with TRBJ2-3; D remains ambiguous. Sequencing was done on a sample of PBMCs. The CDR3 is CASARGTDTQYF. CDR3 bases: TGTGCCAGCGCCCGAGGCACAGATACGCAGTATTTT.